This T cell receptor (beta chain) was found in a study of neurological immune-mediated disorders. Many counts were recorded for this clonotype. Each TCR transcript was tagged with a 10-nucleotide random UMI during 5'RACE. TCRdb passed the 5' RACE reads through MiXCR, listing each CDR3 protein once. The table records under 80,000 distinct CDR3 sequences, roughly 15% of them present only once. There are 12 residues in the CDR3. Trimming pared 7 bases from V and 1 base from J, leaving 10 bases between. Germline CDR1 reads SQVTM; CDR2 reads ANQGSEA. Sequenced input: PBMCs. V usage is TRBV29-1 and J usage is TRBJ1-1; D is possibly TRBD1 (5 bases). This sequence originates from a woman between 50 and 59 years old in good health. The CDR3 reads CSAGHSNTEAFF. For the CDR3, the DNA is TGCAGCGCAGGACACTCGAACACTGAAGCTTTCTTT.